This is a list of T cell receptor beta chains from one sample in a study of neurological immune-mediated disorders. TCRdb re-called the 5' RACE reads through MiXCR, storing one row per CDR3 protein. This table has 50,000 to 65,000 distinct CDR3 sequences, around 5% appearing once. What was sequenced was PBMCs. These receptors were obtained from a woman in her forties or fifties with multiple sclerosis. Each CDR3 is given with its conserved first and last residue. D genes are given only for firm matches. Clone size is shown for a subset of rows, as once, few, many or a class of expanded clone.

CDR3nt	CDR3aa	v_gene	j_gene	abundance	d_gene
TGTGCCAGCAGTTTATCCAACTATGGCTACACCTTC	CASSLSNYGYTF	TRBV28	TRBJ1-2	many	NA
TGTGCCAGCAGTACCGACAGACACCAAGAGACCCAGTACTTC	CASSTDRHQETQYF	TRBV6-6	TRBJ2-5	many	NA
TGTGCCAGCAGCCAAGTTGGGGGAGTCCAGGGCTACACCTTC	CASSQVGGVQGYTF	TRBV14	TRBJ1-2	NA	NA
TGTGCCAGCAGCGCTAATAGCGGGGGAATCCAAGAGACCCAGTACTTC	CASSANSGGIQETQYF	TRBV9	TRBJ2-5	many	TRBD2
TGCAGTGCTAGAGATCTGCAGGAACCTGGCACTGAATCTTTCTTT	CSARDLQEPGTESFF	TRBV20-1	TRBJ1-1	NA	NA
TGTGCCAGCAGTCCGGGGACAGGGAATTATGGCTACACCTTC	CASSPGTGNYGYTF	TRBV27	TRBJ1-2	many	TRBD1
TGTGCCATGGCGGGAGCAACCACAGATACGCAGTATTTT	CAMAGATTDTQYF	TRBV10-3	TRBJ2-3	many	TRBD2
TGTGCCAGCAGTGAGGCAGGGGGCTGGAATTCACCCCTCAACTTT	CASSEAGGWNSPLNF	TRBV6-4	TRBJ1-6	few	TRBD1
TGTGCCAGCAGTTACCCAGGTGAAGCTTTCTTT	CASSYPGEAFF	TRBV6-2/TRBV6-3	TRBJ1-1	many	NA
TGTGCCAGCGAAGGAAACACTGAAGCTTTCTTT	CASEGNTEAFF	TRBV6-5	TRBJ1-1	many	NA
TGCGCCAGCAGCCAATGGACGAGAGGGACTAGCGGGGGGAAAGAGACCCAGTACTTC	CASSQWTRGTSGGKETQYF	TRBV4-3	TRBJ2-5	many	TRBD2
TGTGCCAGCAGTTACGGGACGGGAAGCAATCAGCCCCAGAATTTT	CASSYGTGSNQPQNF	TRBV6-6	TRBJ1-5	NA	NA
TGTGCCAGCAGTTACAGCGGGAGGCAGGGGTTCCGTTATGGCTACACCTTC	CASSYSGRQGFRYGYTF	TRBV6-2/TRBV6-3	TRBJ1-2	NA	NA
TGTGCCAGCAGCTTACTAGAGACTTCTGGGGCCAACGTCCTGACTTTC	CASSLLETSGANVLTF	TRBV7-9	TRBJ2-6	many	NA
TGTGCCAGCAGCCCCCGCCAGGAGGGCGAGCAGTACTTC	CASSPRQEGEQYF	TRBV7-2	TRBJ2-7	many	NA
TGCGCCAGCAGCGGGGGACAGAGAGCCTACGAGCAGTACTTC	CASSGGQRAYEQYF	TRBV5-1	TRBJ2-7	medium-sized	TRBD1
TGCGCCAGCAGCTTGGCACAGGGGAACACCGGGGAGCTGTTTTTT	CASSLAQGNTGELFF	TRBV5-1	TRBJ2-2	many	NA
TGTGCCAGCAGTCCTCTAGGTAGGACCCACCAAGAGACCCAGTACTTC	CASSPLGRTHQETQYF	TRBV27	TRBJ2-5	NA	NA
TGTGCCAGCAGCCAAGGATGGAGCAATCAGCCCCAGAATTTT	CASSQGWSNQPQNF	TRBV3-1	TRBJ1-5	few	NA
TGCGCCAGCAGCCACCTCAGTAGCACAGATACGCAGTATTTT	CASSHLSSTDTQYF	TRBV4-3	TRBJ2-3	many	NA
TGTGCCAGCAGTTTAAGCAGGGGCGAGCAGCCCCAGAATTTT	CASSLSRGEQPQNF	TRBV12-3/TRBV12-4	TRBJ1-5	many	NA
TGTGCTAGCAGCTCGGGTTTTGAGGAGACCCAGTACTTC	CASSSGFEETQYF	TRBV7-7	TRBJ2-5	many	NA
TGTGCCAGCAGCTCACAGGCTCTTAGCAATCAGCCCCAGCATTTT	CASSSQALSNQPQHF	TRBV7-8	TRBJ1-5	many	NA
TGTGCCAGCAGCGGGAAGACAGGGGCTAATTCACCCCTCAACTTT	CASSGKTGANSPLNF	TRBV3-1	TRBJ1-6	NA	TRBD1
TGTGCCAGCAGGCCTGTGACAGGGAACAATGAGCAGTTCTTC	CASRPVTGNNEQFF	TRBV6-1	TRBJ2-1	many	TRBD1
TGTGCCAGCAGTTTAAGTACAGGGCGCAATCAGCCCCAGCATTTT	CASSLSTGRNQPQHF	TRBV12-3/TRBV12-4	TRBJ1-5	few	NA